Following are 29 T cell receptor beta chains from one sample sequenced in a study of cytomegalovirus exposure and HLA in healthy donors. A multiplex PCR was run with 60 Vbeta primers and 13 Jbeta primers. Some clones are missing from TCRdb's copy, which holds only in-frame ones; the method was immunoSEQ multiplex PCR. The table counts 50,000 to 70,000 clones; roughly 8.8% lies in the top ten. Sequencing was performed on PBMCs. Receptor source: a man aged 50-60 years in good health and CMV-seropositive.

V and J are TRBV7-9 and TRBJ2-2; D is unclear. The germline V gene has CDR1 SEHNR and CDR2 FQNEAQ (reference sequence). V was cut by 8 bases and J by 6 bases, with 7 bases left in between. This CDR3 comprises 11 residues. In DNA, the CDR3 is TGTGCCAGCCGTGAGGCCGGGGAGCTGTTTTTT. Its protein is CASREAGELFF.

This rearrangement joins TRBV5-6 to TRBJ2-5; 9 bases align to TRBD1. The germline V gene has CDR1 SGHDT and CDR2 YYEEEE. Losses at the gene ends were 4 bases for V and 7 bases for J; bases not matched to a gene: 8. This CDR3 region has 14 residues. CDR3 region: CASSPGQGYRTQYF. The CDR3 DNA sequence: TGTGCCAGCAGCCCTGGACAGGGGTATCGGACCCAGTACTTC.

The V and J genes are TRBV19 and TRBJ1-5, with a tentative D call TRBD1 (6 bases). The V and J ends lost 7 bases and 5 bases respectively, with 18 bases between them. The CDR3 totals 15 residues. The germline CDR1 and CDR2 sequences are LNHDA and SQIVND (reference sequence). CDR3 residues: CASTDSTGRDQPQHF. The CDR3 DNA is TGTGCCAGTACGGACAGTACGGGGCGGGATCAGCCCCAGCATTTT. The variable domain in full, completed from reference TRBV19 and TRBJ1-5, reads DGGITQSPKYLFRKEGQNVTLSCEQNLNHDAMYWYRQDPGQGLRLIYYSQIVNDFQKGDIAEGYSVSREKKESFPLTVTSAQKNPTAFYLCASTDSTGRDQPQHFGDGTRLSIL.

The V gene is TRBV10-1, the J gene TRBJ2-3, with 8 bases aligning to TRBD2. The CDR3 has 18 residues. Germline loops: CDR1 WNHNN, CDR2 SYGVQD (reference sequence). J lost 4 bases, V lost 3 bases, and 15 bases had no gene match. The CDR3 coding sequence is TGCGCCAGCAGTGATCGGCCCAATAGCGGGAAGAGGGCAGATACGCAGTATTTT. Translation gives CASSDRPNSGKRADTQYF.

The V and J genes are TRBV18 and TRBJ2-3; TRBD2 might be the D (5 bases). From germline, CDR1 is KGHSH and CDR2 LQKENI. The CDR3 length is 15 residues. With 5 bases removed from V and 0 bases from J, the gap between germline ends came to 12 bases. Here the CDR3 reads CASSKDSLSTDTQYF. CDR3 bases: TGTGCCAGCTCAAAGGACTCCCTTAGCACAGATACGCAGTATTTT.

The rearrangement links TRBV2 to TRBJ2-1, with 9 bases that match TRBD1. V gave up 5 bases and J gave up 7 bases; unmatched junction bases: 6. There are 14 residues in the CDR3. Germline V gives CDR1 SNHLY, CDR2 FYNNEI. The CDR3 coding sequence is TGTGCCAGCAGTCCCGGGACAGGGTGGAATGAGCAGTTCTTC. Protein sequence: CASSPGTGWNEQFF.

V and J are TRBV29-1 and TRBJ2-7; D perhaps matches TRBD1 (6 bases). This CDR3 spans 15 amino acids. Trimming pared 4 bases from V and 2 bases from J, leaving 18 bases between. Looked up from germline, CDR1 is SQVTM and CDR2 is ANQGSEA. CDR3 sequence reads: CSVARGTDRTYEQYF. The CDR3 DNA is TGCAGCGTTGCGAGGGGGACGGATCGCACCTACGAGCAGTACTTC.

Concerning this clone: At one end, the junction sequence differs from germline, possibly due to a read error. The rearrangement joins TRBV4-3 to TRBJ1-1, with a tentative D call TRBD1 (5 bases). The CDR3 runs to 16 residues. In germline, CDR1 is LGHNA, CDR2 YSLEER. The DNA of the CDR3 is TGCGCCAGCAGCCAAGAGCAGGGCCGATCGAACACTGAAGATTTCTTT. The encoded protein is CASSQEQGRSNTEDFF.

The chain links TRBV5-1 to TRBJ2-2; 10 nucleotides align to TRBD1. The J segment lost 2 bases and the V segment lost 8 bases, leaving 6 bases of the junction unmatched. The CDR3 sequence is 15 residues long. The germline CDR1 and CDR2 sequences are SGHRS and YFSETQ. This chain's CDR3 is CASGGTGANTGELFF. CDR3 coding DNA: TGCGCCAGTGGGGGGACAGGGGCCAACACCGGGGAGCTGTTTTTT. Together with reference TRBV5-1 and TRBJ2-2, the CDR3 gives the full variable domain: KAGVTQTPRYLIKTRGQQVTLSCSPISGHRSVSWYQQTPGQGLQFLFEYFSETQRNKGNFPGRFSGRQFSNSRSEMNVSTLELGDSALYLCASGGTGANTGELFFGEGSRLTVL.

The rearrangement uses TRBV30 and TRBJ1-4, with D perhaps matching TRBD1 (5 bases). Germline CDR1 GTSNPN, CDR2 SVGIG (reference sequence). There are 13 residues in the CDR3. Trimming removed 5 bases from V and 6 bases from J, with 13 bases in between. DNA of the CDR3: TGTGCCTGGGGCGGCAGGGCGGATGAAAAACTGTTTTTT. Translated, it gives CAWGGRADEKLFF.

CDR3 DNA sequence: TGCGCCAGCAGCCAAGATGGACAGGGCAATCAGCCCCAGCATTTT. It is translated as CASSQDGQGNQPQHF. This chain joins TRBV4-1 and TRBJ1-5; 7 positions agree with TRBD1. Per germline, CDR1 MGHRA and CDR2 YSYEKL. The CDR3 has 15 residues. J was trimmed by 2 bases and V by 0 bases; bases with no gene match: 1.

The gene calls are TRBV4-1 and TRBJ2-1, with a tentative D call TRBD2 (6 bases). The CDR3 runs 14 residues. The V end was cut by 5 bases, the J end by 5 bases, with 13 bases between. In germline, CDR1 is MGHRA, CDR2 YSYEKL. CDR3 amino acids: CASSRRSGNNEQFF. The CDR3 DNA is TGCGCCAGCAGCAGACGTAGCGGTAACAATGAGCAGTTCTTC.

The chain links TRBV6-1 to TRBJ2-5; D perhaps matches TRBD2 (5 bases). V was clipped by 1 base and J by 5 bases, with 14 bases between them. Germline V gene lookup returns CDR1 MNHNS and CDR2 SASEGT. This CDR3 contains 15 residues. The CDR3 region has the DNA TGTGCCAGCAGTGAAGTGGGCCAAGGGAGTGAGACCCAGTACTTC. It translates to CASSEVGQGSETQYF.

DNA for the CDR3: TGCGCCAGCAGCCAAGCTCCGGGACTGACTAGGGAGCAGTACTTC. Its protein product is CASSQAPGLTREQYF. The gene calls are TRBV4-1 and TRBJ2-7; D perhaps matches TRBD2 (6 bases). V lost 1 base and J 7 bases, leaving 17 bases between the germline ends. Per the germline V gene, CDR1 is MGHRA and CDR2 is YSYEKL. This CDR3 has 15 residues.

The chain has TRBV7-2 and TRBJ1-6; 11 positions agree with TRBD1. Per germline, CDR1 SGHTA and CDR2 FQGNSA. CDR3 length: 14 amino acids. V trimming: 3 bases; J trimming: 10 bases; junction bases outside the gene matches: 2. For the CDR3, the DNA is TGTGCCAGCAGCTTCGGGACAGGGGGATCACCCCTCCACTTT. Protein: CASSFGTGGSPLHF.

CDR3 in amino acids: CASSLGDKTYEQYF. The CDR3 DNA is TGCGCCAGCAGCTTGGGGGACAAGACCTACGAGCAGTACTTC. The chain joins TRBV5-1 to TRBJ2-7, with D possibly matching TRBD1 (6 bases). Trimming pared 0 bases from V and 2 bases from J, leaving 9 bases between. The CDR3 is 14 residues long. CDR1 is SGHRS, CDR2 YFSETQ, per germline.

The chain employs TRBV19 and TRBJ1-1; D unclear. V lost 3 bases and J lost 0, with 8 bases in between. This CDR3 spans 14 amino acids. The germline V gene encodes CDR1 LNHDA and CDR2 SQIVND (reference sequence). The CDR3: CASSILSLNTEAFF. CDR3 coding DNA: TGTGCCAGTAGTATTTTGTCTCTGAACACTGAAGCTTTCTTT.

CDR3 in DNA: TGCAGCGCCCAGGGGCAGGGCGGCACTGAAGCTTTCTTT. It translates to CSAQGQGGTEAFF. The rearrangement uses TRBV29-1 and TRBJ1-1, with a weak D call TRBD1 (6 bases). The length of the CDR3 is 13 residues. V was pared by 7 bases and J by 4 bases, with 16 bases between. The germline V gene has CDR1 SQVTM and CDR2 ANQGSEA.

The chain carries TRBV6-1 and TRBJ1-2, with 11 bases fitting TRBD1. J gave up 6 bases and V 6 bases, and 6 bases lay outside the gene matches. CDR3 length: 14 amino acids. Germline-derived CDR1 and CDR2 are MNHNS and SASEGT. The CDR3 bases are TGTGCCAGCAGCGGGACAGGGGGAGTCGATGGCTACACCTTC. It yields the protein CASSGTGGVDGYTF.

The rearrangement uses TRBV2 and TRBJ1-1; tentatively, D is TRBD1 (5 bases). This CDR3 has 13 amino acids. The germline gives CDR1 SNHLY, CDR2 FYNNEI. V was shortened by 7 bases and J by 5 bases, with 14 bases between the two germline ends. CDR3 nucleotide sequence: TGTGCCAGCATCAGGGCGGGGAGGACTGAAGCTTTCTTT. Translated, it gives CASIRAGRTEAFF.

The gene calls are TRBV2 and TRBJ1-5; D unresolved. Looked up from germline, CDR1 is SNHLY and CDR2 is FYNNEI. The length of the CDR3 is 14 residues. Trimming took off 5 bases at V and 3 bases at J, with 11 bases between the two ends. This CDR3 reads CASSSEGSNQPQHF. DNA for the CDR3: TGTGCCAGCAGTTCGGAGGGATCCAATCAGCCCCAGCATTTT.

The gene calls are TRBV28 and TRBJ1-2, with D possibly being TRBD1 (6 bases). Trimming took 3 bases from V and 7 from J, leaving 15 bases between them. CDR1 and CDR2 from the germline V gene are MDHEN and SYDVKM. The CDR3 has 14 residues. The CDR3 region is CASSLVAGVPGYTF. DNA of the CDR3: TGTGCCAGCAGTTTGGTGGCAGGGGTTCCTGGCTACACCTTC.

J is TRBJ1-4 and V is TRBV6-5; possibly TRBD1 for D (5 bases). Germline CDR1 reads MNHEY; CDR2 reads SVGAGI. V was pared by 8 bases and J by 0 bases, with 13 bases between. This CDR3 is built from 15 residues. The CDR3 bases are TGTGCCAGCGGGCCCGGCAGGGCAACTAATGAAAAACTGTTTTTT. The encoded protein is CASGPGRATNEKLFF.

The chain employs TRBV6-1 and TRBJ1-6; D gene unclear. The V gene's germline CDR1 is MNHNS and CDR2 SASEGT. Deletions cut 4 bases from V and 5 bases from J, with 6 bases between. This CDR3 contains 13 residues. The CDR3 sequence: CASSGTDNSPLHF. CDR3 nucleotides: TGTGCCAGCAGTGGTACGGATAATTCACCCCTCCACTTT.

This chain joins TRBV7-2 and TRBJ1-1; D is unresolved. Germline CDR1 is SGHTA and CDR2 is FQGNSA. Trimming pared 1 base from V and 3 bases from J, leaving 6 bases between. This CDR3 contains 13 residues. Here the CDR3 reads CASSLETDTEAFF. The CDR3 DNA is TGTGCCAGCAGCTTAGAAACGGACACTGAAGCTTTCTTT.

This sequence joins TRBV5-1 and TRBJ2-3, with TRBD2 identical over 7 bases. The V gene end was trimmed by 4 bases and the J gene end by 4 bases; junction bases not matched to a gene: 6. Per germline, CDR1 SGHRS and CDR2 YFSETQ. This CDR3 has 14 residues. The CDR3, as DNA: TGCGCCAGCAGCCTAGCGGAACCCTCAGATACGCAGTATTTT. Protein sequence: CASSLAEPSDTQYF.

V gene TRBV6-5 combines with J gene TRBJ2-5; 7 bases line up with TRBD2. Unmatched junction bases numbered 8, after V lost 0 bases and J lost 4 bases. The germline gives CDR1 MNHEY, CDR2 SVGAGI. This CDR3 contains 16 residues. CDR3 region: CASSYSGTTQGETQYF. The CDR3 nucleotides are TGTGCCAGCAGTTACTCAGGGACTACCCAAGGAGAGACCCAGTACTTC.

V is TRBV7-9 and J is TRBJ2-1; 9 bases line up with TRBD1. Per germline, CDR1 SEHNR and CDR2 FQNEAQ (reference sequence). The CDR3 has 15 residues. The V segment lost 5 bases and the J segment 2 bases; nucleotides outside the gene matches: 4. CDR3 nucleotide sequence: TGTGCCAGCAGCGCGGACAGGGGTACCTACAATGAGCAGTTCTTC. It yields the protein CASSADRGTYNEQFF.

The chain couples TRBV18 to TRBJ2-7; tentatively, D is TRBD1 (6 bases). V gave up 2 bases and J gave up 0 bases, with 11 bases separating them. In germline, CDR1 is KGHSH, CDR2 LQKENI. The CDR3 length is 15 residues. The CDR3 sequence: CASSPSLDSSYEQYF. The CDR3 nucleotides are TGTGCCAGCTCACCATCCCTGGACAGCTCCTACGAGCAGTACTTC.